This TCR beta chain was sequenced in a study of metastatic and nonmetastatic thyroid tumors. Study context: Repertoires of blood and of tissue (tumor or nodule) from malignant and benign thyroid patients were compared.

Many counts were recorded for this clone. The antigen is unknown. In the authors' methods: A classifier for distant metastasis in papillary thyroid cancer was constructed using CDR3 differences observed across clinicopathological groups. TCRdb re-called clones from the PCR reads using MiXCR. The V and J calls were determined by TCRdb, not by the authors. The sample records about 25,000 clones, 20% to 25% being singletons. Broader study findings: Patients with malignant thyroid tumors reportedly had significantly higher TCR beta diversity than those with benign nodules, in blood and tumor.

Treatment of any kind had been given to no patient before thyroid surgery. The sequencing sample was made of blood. This receptor was obtained from a male donor with papillary thyroid cancer or a benign thyroid nodule (not recorded which). Some clones in this sample may be carry-over from other donors' samples.

Here the CDR3 DNA reads TGTGCCAGCAGCTTAGGGCCCTCCTATGGCTACACCTTC. This codes for CASSLGPSYGYTF. The chain couples TRBV11-3 to TRBJ1-2; D is ambiguous. Trimming took off 1 base at V and 4 bases at J, with 7 bases between the two ends. This CDR3 has 13 amino acids. Germline V CDR1 and CDR2: SGHNT, YENEEA.